This entry describes one TCR beta chain. Its recognized antigen is unknown. Per-base qualities were not stored, and no clone one base away is much larger. This record comes from a study of cytomegalovirus exposure and HLA in healthy donors (dated by TCRdb to the late 2010s). With respect to the entire study: An earlier analysis of several hundred of the donors reported 276 Gb of sequence data and 90 million to 120 million unique TCR beta sequences obtained from 180 million or so T cells. An early release covering 550 to 700 HLA-typed donors comprised 250 to 350 gigabases of sequencing data and 65 million to 100 million unique TCR sequences. Of the roughly 390 genotyped donors, around 81% fell in the genetic ancestry cluster associated with self-reported Caucasian donors. The study was designed to test whether signatures of past pathogen exposure could be identified by cataloging public T cell receptors. The study profiled the T cell repertoires of hundreds of subjects by immunosequencing and related them to cytomegalovirus serostatus. A separate validation cohort of 100 to 150 different subjects was used in addition to the 666-subject first cohort. To predict cytomegalovirus infection status, the study combined high-throughput TCR immunosequencing, statistical association of individual TCRs with disease status, and machine learning. A later analysis re-examined previously published TCR beta repertoires from around 670 donors and added high-resolution HLA genotyping to investigate patterns of TCR occurrence. Rather than using new phenotypic data, the later analysis identified candidate immune exposures from TCR beta sequences and from how often those sequences occurred across donors. In an earlier analysis of about 590 of the donors, high-throughput TCR beta sequencing was used to judge whether each TCR beta V gene segment behaved as functional or pseudogenic. Donor age, sex, ethnicity and CMV serostatus were compiled together with the repertoire data. A later genetic analysis used genome-wide SNP genotypes for about three fifths of the 666 donors, treating that subset as a discovery cohort. Every repertoire in the discovery cohort had been generated on one and the same sequencing platform. Class I and class II HLA loci were covered by the typing at four-digit resolution. Typing coverage varied by locus: 629-630 donors for A, B, C, DRB1 and DQB1; roughly 510 for DQA1; about 590 for DPA1; some 470 for DPB1. Five DR-DQ haplotypes were handled as single units for association and clustering because linkage in the cohort was strong. Across around 400 genotyped donors of the cohort, an average of roughly 250,000 unique TCR beta nucleotide sequences per donor were sequenced, and around 19% of those sequences were non-productive.

In the germline V gene, CDR1 corresponds to MDHEN and CDR2 to SYDVKM. The CDR3, cysteine through phenylalanine, is 13 amino acids long. Only the CDR3 region is kept as DNA, spanning 39 bases read in frame from base 1. Between the V and J ends, shortened by 3 bases and 6 bases respectively, the junction contains 10 bases. What the work shows at the level of the full study, not this receptor alone: A further reported finding was that TCR beta sequences accurately predicted the HLA-A and HLA-B alleles for most subjects in the first cohort. A total of roughly 160 TCR beta chains were listed by the study as associated with cytomegalovirus. Correlated functional status among segregating V segments might be attributable to linkage disequilibrium, but an unknown experimental factor could not be ruled out. In both the original and validation cohorts, the classifier was reported to diagnose cytomegalovirus status with high specificity and sensitivity. According to a later analysis, TCR association rates differed among HLA loci, with DRB1 alleles showing the most associated TCRs and HLA-C alleles showing the fewest. When HLA alleles, especially DR and DQ, strongly co-occurred, TCR associations were difficult to assign to individual alleles. In vitro tests confirmed that three of the cytomegalovirus-associated TCR beta chains recognize cytomegalovirus antigens. The presence/absence analyses assumed that sequencing depth was roughly uniform across donors, and that assumption may not be true. Because HLA typing was unavailable for some donors at each locus, only the typed subset was used in association tests. A later analysis found that most CMV-associated TCR beta chains appeared HLA-restricted, with HLA associations seemingly driven largely by CMV exposure. The only immune exposure information available for the cohort was CMV serostatus. Specific HLA alleles were associated with about 17,000 TCR beta sequences at a false discovery rate of 0.05 in a later analysis. The sequencing pipeline was judged likely to have produced a cluster of highly shared sequence variants as a technical artifact. According to the authors, the approach could potentially be generalized to other disease states and immunological phenotypes. Compared with the approximately 720-donor mean, donors in an Asian-associated ancestry cluster had fewer N-insertions in productive TCRs, according to a later genetic analysis. In a later analysis, HLA-associated TCR beta chains showed more clonal expansion and lower generation probabilities than non-associated chains that were equally common. In a later genetic analysis, a missense DCLRE1C variant was associated with V-gene and J-gene trimming of TCR beta chains, and the association was replicated in an independent cohort. In an earlier analysis of 587 of the donors, most TCR beta V segments were observed in productive rearrangements about 87% or about 30% of the time, broadly matching IMGT annotations. Some IMGT-functional V segments, including TRBV6-2 and TRBV6-3, could not be distinguished by the 87-base-pair reads and were therefore excluded. Because counts were too low, roughly 16 rarely observed V segments, including chromosome 9 orphons, were left out of the earlier analysis of a few hundred of the donors. Most TCR sequences were observed very rarely across donors, whereas some public TCRs were present in many individuals. In this cohort, only TCR beta chains were sequenced, and detectable features were limited by the absence of alpha or paired-chain data. Several of the top co-occurrence clusters appeared to be linked to parvovirus B19, influenza, CMV and Epstein-Barr virus, according to a later analysis.

In total, more than 500 healthy bone marrow donors made up the cohort. At the time of sampling, every cohort member was nominally healthy, though immune exposures that went unrecorded were likely present. The donor was CMV seronegative and belonged to the group of over 350 seronegative cohort members. A peripheral blood sample was provided by each donor, and peripheral blood mononuclear cells were used for TCR beta sequencing. Genomic DNA extraction from the blood cell samples was performed with the Qiagen DNeasy Blood Extraction Kit. Libraries were constructed by the immunoSEQ multiplex PCR assay. A mixture of 60 forward primers for TCR Vbeta segments and 13 reverse primers for TCR Jbeta segments was used in the multiplex PCR. The CDR3 region of rearranged TCR beta genes was amplified from genomic DNA with a multiplex PCR assay. The Illumina HiSeq System was used to sequence the amplified TCR beta libraries as 87-base-pair reads. Per the original workflow: Across the 666 repertoires, a later analysis counted 80 million or so unique TCR beta chains, approximately 10 million of which were shared by at least two donors. To remove PCR and sequencing errors, raw reads were error-corrected and collapsed into unique sequences using a nearest-neighbor algorithm that merged closely related sequences. V, D and J gene segments were assigned by aligning CDR3 sequences to IMGT reference sequences. For a sequence to be retained, at least a six-nucleotide match to both a V gene segment and a J gene segment was required. Rearrangements were called productive when the CDR3 lacked stop codons and stayed in frame with V and J; all others were non-productive. Following IMGT convention, CDR3 was defined as the stretch from the second conserved V-encoded cysteine up to the conserved J-encoded phenylalanine. In an earlier analysis of 587 of the donors, sequences lacking an unambiguous match to a single V gene segment were excluded. In an earlier analysis of roughly 600 of the donors, a V segment was called functional when productive rearrangements were above 56.7%, and segregating when the standard deviation between donors exceeded 5%. A statistical classification framework was built to diagnose cytomegalovirus status from the catalog of TCR beta chain sequences. In a later analysis, V and J genes were assigned by comparing TCR nucleotide sequences against IMGT/GENE-DB human TR gene sequences. In a later analysis, CDR3 sequences and most-parsimonious VDJ recombination scenarios were assigned using the TCRdist pipeline. In a later analysis, every TCR beta chain was defined by the combination of its CDR3 amino acid sequence and its V-gene family, and reads without a unique V-gene family were dropped. To address suspected cross-contamination and a sequencing artifact, a later analysis removed 550 to 750 highly shared, low-generation-probability nucleotide sequences. A later analysis calculated a clonal expansion index for each public chain from normalized within-repertoire ranks of inferred template counts. In a later analysis, generation probabilities were computed with a VDJ recombination model fitted to out-of-frame rearrangements, and the resulting probabilities were checked against IGoR. In a later analysis, TCR-TCR, TCR-HLA and TCR-CMV co-occurrence was scored with hypergeometric tests, and a repertoire-size bias correction was applied to TCR pairs. A later analysis estimated false discovery rates by permuting HLA or CMV assignments 20 times. In a later analysis, co-occurring TCRs were grouped with DBSCAN, and TCRdist sequence similarity was added when clustering was performed within HLA-allele-positive subsets. Repertoires with fewer than 30,000 or more than 120,000 public chains, plus five repertoires with anomalous nucleotide sharing, were excluded from co-occurrence clustering. Here the immuneACCESS table is served through TCRdb, limited to in-frame sequences with V and J called. Missing clones are a known gap in these copies; in checked studies unresolved V genes cover under half, and the rest lacks a known reason. From that table come the V and J calls and clone size; the DNA was used to work out D and trimming. This sample has 220,000 or so clones in its table, and more than 75% of those were observed once. Jointly, the top ten make up 3.8% of the sample.

The TCR sequence derives from a male donor in good health and CMV-seronegative. This chain is built from TRBV28 and TRBJ2-3; 6 matching bases give a weak D call of TRBD2. Material for sequencing was PBMCs. The CDR3 reads CASSFQGLDTQYF. The nucleotide sequence is TGTGCCAGCAGTTTTCAGGGACTGGATACGCAGTATTTT.